This T cell receptor (beta chain) is drawn from a study of T-cell reconstitution after alpha-beta-depleted transplantation in children. This clonotype was seen ten or more times. TCRbeta library construction was performed incorporating unique molecular identifiers. TCRdb reprocessed the PCR reads via MiXCR and lists one record per CDR3 protein. The data hold tens of thousands of distinct CDR3 sequences, with roughly 4.4% observed a single time. The CDR3 is 17 residues long. V shed 5 bases and J 6 bases; nucleotides not matched to a gene: 11. The germline gives CDR1 SGHAT, CDR2 FQNNGV. The J gene is TRBJ2-3, the V gene TRBV11-2; 13 positions agree with TRBD2. Source: PBMCs, mostly from graft donor cells, taken 180 days after TCRalphabeta/CD19-depleted stem cell transplant. The sequence was collected from a boy under three years old who had a stem cell transplant for acute myeloid leukemia, so the T cells may come from the graft donor. The CDR3 region has the DNA TGTGCCAGCAGCCCTTGGACTAGCGGGGGCCAACGGGATACGCAGTATTTT. Translating gives CASSPWTSGGQRDTQYF.